The text below deals with one T cell receptor beta chain. Its antigen is unknown. CDR1 is MDHEN, CDR2 SYDVKM, per germline. CDR3 length: 14 amino acids. The V gene lost 2 bases and the J gene lost 3 bases, with 11 bases spanning the gap. This sample is drawn from a study of cytomegalovirus exposure and HLA in healthy donors. Whole-study results and caveats: TCR beta V- and J-gene trimming was later associated with a missense DCLRE1C variant. V segments that were indistinguishable, TRBV6-2 and TRBV6-3 among them, were omitted from analysis.

13 Jbeta primers and 60 Vbeta primers were used for the PCR. Clones were sequenced by immunoSEQ multiplex PCR, and TCRdb holds only the in-frame ones, with some missing. The sample holds about 300,000 clones; more than 80% are singletons and the top ten take almost 4%. The sequenced sample was PBMCs. This receptor was identified in a man aged 40-50 years in good health and CMV-seropositive. The J gene is TRBJ2-7, the V gene TRBV28, with D hard to call. CDR3 sequence (DNA): TGTGCCAGCAGTTTAGCGCTGGCTAGCTACGAGCAGTACTTC. Translating it yields CASSLALASYEQYF. The complete variable domain, with remaining parts taken from reference TRBV28 and TRBJ2-7, reads DVKVTQSSRYLVKRTGEKVFLECVQDMDHENMFWYRQDPGLGLRLIYFSYDVKMKEKGDIPEGYSVSREKKERFSLILESASTNQTSMYLCASSLALASYEQYFGPGTRLTVT.